Given below is one TCR beta chain in context. Then a second PCR, running about 7 to 11 cycles, was carried out with a sample-barcoded 5' primer and a J-beta primer mix. TCRdb analysed the 5' RACE reads with MiXCR anew, one entry per CDR3 protein. This sample has about 1.4 million distinct CDR3 sequences, with 59% found just once. This sample was taken from a study of blood T cells in healthy people across ages. Germline values: CDR1 MNHEY, CDR2 SVGAGI. The CDR3 runs 16 residues. V lost 6 bases and J lost 3; bases outside the gene matches: 12. This receptor was taken from a man aged 18 to 35 in good health. Sequencing input: blood. The chain carries TRBV6-5 and TRBJ2-5; 8 bases agree with TRBD2. CDR3 DNA: TGTGCCAGCAGCCGTGCAGCGGGGGAGGCGAAAGAGACCCAGTACTTC. This encodes CASSRAAGEAKETQYF.